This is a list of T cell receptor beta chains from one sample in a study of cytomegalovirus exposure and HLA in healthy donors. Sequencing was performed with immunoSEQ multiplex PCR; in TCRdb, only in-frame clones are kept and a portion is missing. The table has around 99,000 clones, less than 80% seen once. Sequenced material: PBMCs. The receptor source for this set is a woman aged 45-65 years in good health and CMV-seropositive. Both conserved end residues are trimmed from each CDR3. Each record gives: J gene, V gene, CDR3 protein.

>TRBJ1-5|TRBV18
ASSPVQELAIQPQH
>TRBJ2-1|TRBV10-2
ASHWGGSYNEQF
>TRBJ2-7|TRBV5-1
ASSLGLAGPSYEQY
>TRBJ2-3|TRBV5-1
ASSPGLAITDTQY
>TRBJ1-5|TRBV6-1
ASSDLREGFGQPQH
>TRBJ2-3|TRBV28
ASSLADPTSGYHTDTQY
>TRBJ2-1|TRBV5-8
ASRSAVAGGRSYNEQF
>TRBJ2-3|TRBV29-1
SSTGLAGGTDTQY
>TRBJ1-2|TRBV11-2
ASSVGRLTDYGYT
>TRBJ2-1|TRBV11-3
ASSFGGNEQF
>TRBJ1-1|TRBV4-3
ASSLGGGGTEAF
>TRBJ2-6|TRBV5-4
ASSSVGAGANVLT
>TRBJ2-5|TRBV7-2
ASSLYRGLGETQY
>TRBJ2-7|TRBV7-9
ASSVGGLAWGDEQY
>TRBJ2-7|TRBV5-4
ASSLETDYEQY
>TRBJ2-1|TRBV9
ASSVAAGGDNEQF
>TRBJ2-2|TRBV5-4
ASSLVGTANTGELF
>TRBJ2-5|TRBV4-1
ASSQDNRVEETQY
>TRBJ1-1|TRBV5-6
ASSLFGVPAF
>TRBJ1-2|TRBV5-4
ASSAGTGRHGYT
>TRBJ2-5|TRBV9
ASSVSGGDSLETQY
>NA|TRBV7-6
ASSLLFPNYEQY
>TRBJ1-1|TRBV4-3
ASSAGTGEPNTEAF
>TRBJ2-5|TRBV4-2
ASSQVSTSGGRETQY
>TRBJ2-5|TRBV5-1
ASSVGGSRETQY
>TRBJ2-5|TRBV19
ASSTGGETQY
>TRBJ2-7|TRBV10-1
ARKTGGLYEQY
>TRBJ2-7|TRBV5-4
ASSIDRAAYEQY
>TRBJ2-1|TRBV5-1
ASSLEGQTSYNEQF
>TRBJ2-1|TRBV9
ASSPGSGMVYNEQF
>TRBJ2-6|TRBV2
ASSGQGSSGANGLT
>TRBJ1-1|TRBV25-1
ASRASRGTEAF
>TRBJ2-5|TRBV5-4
ASSSSGGPGETQY
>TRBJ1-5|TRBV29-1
SASMGGIGQPQH
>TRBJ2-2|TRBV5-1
ASSPGLAGGNTGELF
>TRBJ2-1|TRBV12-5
ASGPRGSSYNEQF
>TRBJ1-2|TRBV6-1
ASSSTFREGGYT
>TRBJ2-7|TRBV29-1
SVEILGGHEQY
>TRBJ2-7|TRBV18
ASSEDRGGVGLDEQY
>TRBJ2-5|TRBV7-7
ASSPRLGDQETQY
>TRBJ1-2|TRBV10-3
AISESVSFNYGYT